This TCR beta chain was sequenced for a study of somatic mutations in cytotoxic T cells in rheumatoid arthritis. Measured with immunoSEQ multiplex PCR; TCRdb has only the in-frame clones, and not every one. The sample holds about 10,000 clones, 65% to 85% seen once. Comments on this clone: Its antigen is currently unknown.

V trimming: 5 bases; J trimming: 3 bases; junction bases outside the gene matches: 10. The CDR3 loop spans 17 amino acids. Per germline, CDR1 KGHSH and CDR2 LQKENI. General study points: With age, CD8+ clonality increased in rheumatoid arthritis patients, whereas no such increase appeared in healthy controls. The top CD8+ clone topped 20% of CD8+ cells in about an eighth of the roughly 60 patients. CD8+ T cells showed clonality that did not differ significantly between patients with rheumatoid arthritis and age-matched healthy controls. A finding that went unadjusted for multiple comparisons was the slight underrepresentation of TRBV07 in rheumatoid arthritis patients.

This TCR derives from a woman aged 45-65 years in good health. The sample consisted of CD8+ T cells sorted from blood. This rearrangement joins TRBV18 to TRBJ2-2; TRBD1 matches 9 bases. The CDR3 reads CASSRAPTGGDTGELFF. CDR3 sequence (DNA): TGTGCCAGCTCAAGGGCCCCGACAGGGGGAGACACCGGGGAGCTGTTTTTT.